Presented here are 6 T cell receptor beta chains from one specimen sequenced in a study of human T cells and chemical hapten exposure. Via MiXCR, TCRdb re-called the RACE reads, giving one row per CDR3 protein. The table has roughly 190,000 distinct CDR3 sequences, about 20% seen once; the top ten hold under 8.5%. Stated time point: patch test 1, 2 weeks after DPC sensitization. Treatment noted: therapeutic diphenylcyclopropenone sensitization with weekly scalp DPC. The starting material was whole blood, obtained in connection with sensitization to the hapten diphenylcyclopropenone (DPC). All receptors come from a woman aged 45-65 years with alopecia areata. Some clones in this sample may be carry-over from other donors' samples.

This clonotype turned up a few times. CDR3 in amino acids: CATSRDLPGATDTQYF. The CDR3 region has the DNA TGTGCCACCAGCAGAGATTTACCGGGAGCCACAGATACGCAGTATTTT. The chain links TRBV15 to TRBJ2-3; tentative D call: TRBD2 (6 bases). CDR3 length: 16 amino acids. Deletions cut 0 bases from V and 2 bases from J, with 12 bases between. Germline lookup yields CDR1 LNHNV and CDR2 YYDKDF (reference sequence).

The CDR3 DNA reads TGTGCCAGCAGTCCGAACATGGCGGGGGTAGGCACTGAAGCTTTCTTT. It is translated as CASSPNMAGVGTEAFF. The chain couples TRBV28 to TRBJ1-1, with D possibly matching TRBD1 (5 bases). This CDR3 has 16 amino acids. Germline CDR1 is MDHEN and CDR2 is SYDVKM. V lost 5 bases and J lost 4, with 20 bases in between.

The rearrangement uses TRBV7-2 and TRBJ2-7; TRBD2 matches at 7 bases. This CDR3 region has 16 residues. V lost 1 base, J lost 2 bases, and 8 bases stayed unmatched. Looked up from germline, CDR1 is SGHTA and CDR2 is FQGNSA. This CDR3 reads CASSLDPGGLPYEQYF. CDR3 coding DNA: TGTGCCAGCAGCTTAGATCCGGGGGGTCTCCCCTACGAGCAGTACTTC.

The CDR3 sequence: CASSYSKGPGELFF. The DNA of the CDR3 is TGTGCCAGCAGTTACTCGAAGGGCCCCGGGGAGCTGTTTTTT. V usage is TRBV6-5 and J usage is TRBJ2-2, with D uncertain. CDR1 is MNHEY and CDR2 is SVGAGI in the germline V gene. Deletions cut 0 bases from V and 6 bases from J, with 8 bases between. The CDR3 loop spans 14 amino acids.

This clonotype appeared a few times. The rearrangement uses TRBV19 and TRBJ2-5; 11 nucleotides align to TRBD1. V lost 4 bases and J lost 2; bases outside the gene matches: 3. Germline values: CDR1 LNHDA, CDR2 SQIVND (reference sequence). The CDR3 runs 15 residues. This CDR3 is CASSTDRGQQETQYF. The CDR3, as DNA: TGTGCCAGTAGTACGGACAGGGGGCAACAAGAGACCCAGTACTTC. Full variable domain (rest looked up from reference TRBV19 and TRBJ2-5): DGGITQSPKYLFRKEGQNVTLSCEQNLNHDAMYWYRQDPGQGLRLIYYSQIVNDFQKGDIAEGYSVSREKKESFPLTVTSAQKNPTAFYLCASSTDRGQQETQYFGPGTRLLVL.

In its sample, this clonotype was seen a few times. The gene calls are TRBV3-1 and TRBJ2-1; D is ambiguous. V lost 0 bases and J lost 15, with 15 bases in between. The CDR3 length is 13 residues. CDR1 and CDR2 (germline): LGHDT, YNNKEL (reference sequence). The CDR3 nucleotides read TGTGCCAGCAGCCAAGAGGTGGAGTCTGTTTCGTTCTTC. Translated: CASSQEVESVSFF.